This passage covers 30 T cell receptor beta chains from one sample sequenced in a study of shared clonotypes between healthy human individuals. Sequencing was performed with immunoSEQ multiplex PCR; in TCRdb, only in-frame clones are kept and a portion is missing. The sample has a few hundred thousand clones; 75% to 80% are singletons. The sequenced sample was PBMCs. The source is a woman aged 40-49 years in good health. Some clones in this sample may be carry-over from other donors' samples.

The V call is TRBV7-3, the J call TRBJ2-1; TRBD1 aligns across 7 bases. From germline, CDR1 is SGHTA and CDR2 FQGTGA. V was pared by 5 bases and J by 5 bases, with 6 bases of the junction left unmatched. The CDR3 covers 14 residues. The CDR3 is CASSPDRVNNEQFF. Here the CDR3 DNA reads TGTGCCAGCAGCCCTGACAGGGTTAACAATGAGCAGTTCTTC.

This chain uses TRBV5-4 with TRBJ2-5; weak D call: TRBD2 (6 bases). The CDR3 length is 15 residues. The germline V gene encodes CDR1 SGHNT and CDR2 YYREEE (reference sequence). With 2 bases removed from V and 1 base from J, the gap between germline ends came to 12 bases. CDR3 loop: CASSFGQGLQETQYF. The CDR3 DNA sequence: TGTGCCAGCAGCTTTGGCCAGGGACTCCAAGAGACCCAGTACTTC. Looking up the rest from reference TRBV5-4 and TRBJ2-5 gives the full variable domain: ETGVTQSPTHLIKTRGQQVTLRCSSQSGHNTVSWYQQALGQGPQFIFQYYREEENGRGNFPPRFSGLQFPNYSSELNVNALELDDSALYLCASSFGQGLQETQYFGPGTRLLVL.

The chain employs TRBV19 and TRBJ2-5; 8 nucleotides align to TRBD2. This CDR3 has 13 residues. Germline V CDR1 and CDR2: LNHDA, SQIVND (reference sequence). V lost 7 bases and J lost 2; bases outside the gene matches: 3. The CDR3 reads CASNVAGQETQYF. Written as DNA, the CDR3 is TGTGCCAGTAATGTAGCGGGACAAGAGACCCAGTACTTC.

This clone came up once. The V and J genes are TRBV4-3 and TRBJ1-1; D perhaps matches TRBD1 (6 bases). There are 15 residues in the CDR3. Trimming removed 0 bases from V and 7 bases from J, with 15 bases in between. Per germline, CDR1 LGHNA and CDR2 YSLEER. The CDR3 reads CASSQDPGGLREAFF. The CDR3 bases are TGCGCCAGCAGCCAAGATCCGGGGGGGCTTCGTGAAGCTTTCTTT.

The rearrangement links TRBV2 to TRBJ1-5, with D uncertain. V lost 4 bases to trimming and J lost 7 bases, with 11 bases between them. The germline V gene has CDR1 SNHLY and CDR2 FYNNEI. The CDR3 totals 13 residues. The DNA for the CDR3 is TGTGCCAGCAGTGTTTACAAGGACCAGCCCCAGCATTTT. Protein product: CASSVYKDQPQHF. Using reference TRBV2 and TRBJ1-5 for the parts outside the CDR3, the full variable domain is EPEVTQTPSHQVTQMGQEVILRCVPISNHLYFYWYRQILGQKVEFLVSFYNNEISEKSEIFDDQFSVERPDGSNFTLKIRSTKLEDSAMYFCASSVYKDQPQHFGDGTRLSIL.

This sequence joins TRBV30 and TRBJ1-1; D may be TRBD1 (6 bases). CDR3 length: 14 residues. With 3 bases removed from V and 3 bases from J, the gap between germline ends came to 14 bases. Germline CDR1 is GTSNPN and CDR2 is SVGIG (reference sequence). DNA of the CDR3: TGTGCCTGGAGGGACCCGGGGGCGGACACTGAAGCTTTCTTT. Translation gives CAWRDPGADTEAFF.

As regards this clone: A clone one base away is much larger, so this may be a read error. This chain connects TRBV11-2 to TRBJ1-1; unclear D gene. This CDR3 contains 11 residues. V lost 5 bases, J lost 3 bases, and 4 bases lay in between. Germline V gives CDR1 SGHAT, CDR2 FQNNGV. Here the CDR3 reads CASSGYTEAFF. CDR3 coding DNA: TGTGCCAGCAGCGGGTACACTGAAGCTTTCTTT.

V gene TRBV4-2 combines with J gene TRBJ2-2, with TRBD2 matching over 10 bases. The CDR3 has 16 amino acids. V shed 3 bases, J shed 6 bases, and the junction held 7 bases outside the gene matches. CDR1 LGHNA and CDR2 YNFKEQ come from the germline V gene. DNA for the CDR3: TGTGCCAGCAGCCACAGCGGGAGGGCCTCGTCCGGGGAGCTGTTTTTT. Translated: CASSHSGRASSGELFF.

With regard to this clone: This may arise from a read error, as a much more abundant clone is one base away. The chain couples TRBV28 to TRBJ1-5, with a possible D match to TRBD1 (5 bases). Germline V gene sequence: CDR1 MDHEN, CDR2 SYDVKM. The CDR3 covers 20 residues. V lost 6 bases, J lost 2 bases, and 29 bases lay in between. For the CDR3, the DNA is TGTGCCAGCAGCGGGACCCCAGATACCAAAAGGGGCCTTGGCAATCAGCCCCAGCATTTT. Translating it yields CASSGTPDTKRGLGNQPQHF.

Worth noting for this clone: This sequence is one base from a far larger clone and is likely a read error. This specimen includes other DNA sequences encoding the same CDR3. The chain uses TRBV30 and TRBJ2-2, with D possibly matching TRBD1 (5 bases). The CDR3 runs 11 residues. V was pared by 8 bases and J by 2 bases, with 6 bases between. Germline CDR1 is GTSNPN and CDR2 is SVGIG (reference sequence). In DNA form, the CDR3 reads TGTGCCACAGGTAACACCGGGGAGCTGTTTTTT. Amino acid sequence: CATGNTGELFF.

V usage is TRBV7-3 and J usage is TRBJ2-1, with D possibly TRBD1 on 5 matching bases. V dropped 5 bases and J dropped 2 bases, with 13 bases sitting between them. Germline values: CDR1 SGHTA, CDR2 FQGTGA. The CDR3 sequence is 15 residues long. In nucleotides, the CDR3 is TGTGCCAGCAGCCTGGCTGCAGGGCCCTACAATGAGCAGTTCTTC. Its protein product is CASSLAAGPYNEQFF. The full variable domain, its missing parts supplied by reference TRBV7-3 and TRBJ2-1, is GAGVSQTPSNKVTEKGKYVELRCDPISGHTALYWYRQSLGQGPEFLIYFQGTGAADDSGLPNDRFFAVRPEGSVSTLKIQRTERGDSAVYLCASSLAAGPYNEQFFGPGTRLTVL.

This rearrangement joins TRBV19 to TRBJ1-1, with D possibly being TRBD1 (5 bases). This CDR3 spans 14 amino acids. Germline CDR1 and CDR2: LNHDA and SQIVND (reference sequence). Trimming stripped 6 bases from V and 7 bases from J, with 18 bases between. The DNA of the CDR3 is TGTGCCAGTAGGGGGCTCAGGGACCGCCGTGAAGCTTTCTTT. Amino acid sequence: CASRGLRDRREAFF.

The V call is TRBV9, the J call TRBJ1-4; a possible D gene is TRBD1 (6 bases). Germline V gives CDR1 SGDLS, CDR2 YYNGEE. V was cut by 0 bases and J by 2 bases, with 20 bases left in between. The CDR3 consists of 19 residues. The CDR3 DNA reads as TGTGCCAGCAGCGTAGGTCCCGGGGGGCGGGGTAGGACTAATGAAAAACTGTTTTTT. This gives the protein CASSVGPGGRGRTNEKLFF.

V and J are TRBV2 and TRBJ2-7; 9 bases fit TRBD2. Germline assignment: CDR1 SNHLY and CDR2 FYNNEI. V was clipped by 1 base and J by 7 bases; unmatched bases: 8. The CDR3 contains 15 residues. This CDR3 is CASSEVAGAFREQYF. CDR3 bases: TGTGCCAGCAGTGAAGTAGCGGGAGCCTTTCGGGAGCAGTACTTC.

This chain uses TRBV10-3 with TRBJ2-7, with 11 positions matching TRBD1. The CDR3 extends over 13 amino acids. With V trimmed by 10 bases and J by 4 bases, 6 bases remained unmatched. Germline V gives CDR1 ENHRY, CDR2 SYGVKD. CDR3 protein: CATTGTGGYEQYF. CDR3 DNA sequence: TGTGCCACAACCGGGACAGGGGGTTACGAGCAGTACTTC.

CDR3 nucleotide sequence: TGTGCCAGCAGCACCGGGACGCATCAGCCCCAGCATTTT. Protein product: CASSTGTHQPQHF. This rearrangement joins TRBV28 to TRBJ1-5, with D perhaps matching TRBD1 (5 bases). The CDR3 is 13 residues long. Germline loops: CDR1 MDHEN, CDR2 SYDVKM. V lost 6 bases, J lost 5 bases, and 11 bases lay in between.

DNA of the CDR3: TGTGCCAGCAGTGACAGGCCTGGAAACACCATATATTTT. This encodes CASSDRPGNTIYF. This chain joins TRBV6-1 and TRBJ1-3; no reliable D call. There are 13 residues in the CDR3. V was trimmed by 3 bases and J by 2 bases, leaving 5 bases between them. Looked up from germline, CDR1 is MNHNS and CDR2 is SASEGT.

The V call is TRBV6-6, the J call TRBJ2-7; D not certain. The CDR3 runs 15 residues. Germline V gene data show CDR1 as MNHNY and CDR2 as SVGAGI (reference sequence). V gave up 8 bases and J gave up 2 bases, with 19 bases separating them. CDR3 region: CASRRRIDWTYEQYF. The CDR3 nucleotides read TGTGCCAGCCGACGAAGAATCGACTGGACCTACGAGCAGTACTTC.

This clone came up many times. The chain recombines TRBV6-1 with TRBJ2-3; 7 bases are shared with TRBD1. This CDR3 has 15 residues. V was clipped by 5 bases and J by 4 bases; unmatched bases: 9. From germline, CDR1 is MNHNS and CDR2 SASEGT. This CDR3 is CASSTTGAGADTQYF. CDR3 coding DNA: TGTGCCAGCAGTACTACAGGGGCCGGGGCAGATACGCAGTATTTT.

In DNA form, the CDR3 reads TGTGCCAGCAGCTTAGGGCTAGTTTCTTACAATGAGCAGTTCTTC. Protein: CASSLGLVSYNEQFF. The J gene is TRBJ2-1, the V gene TRBV7-2; no firm D call. V was shortened by 1 base and J by 4 bases, with 11 bases between the two germline ends. This CDR3 has 15 amino acids. Germline V gives CDR1 SGHTA, CDR2 FQGNSA.

V and J are TRBV5-4 and TRBJ2-5; 14 positions agree with TRBD2. Per the germline V gene, CDR1 is SGHNT and CDR2 is YYREEE (reference sequence). CDR3 size: 16 residues. Trimming at V came to 3 bases and at J to 5 bases, leaving 6 bases not matched to a gene. Written as DNA, the CDR3 is TGTGCCAGCAGCTCCGGACTAGCGGGAGGTTGGGAGACCCAGTACTTC. Translation: CASSSGLAGGWETQYF.

The chain recombines TRBV10-1 with TRBJ2-1, with 8 nucleotides matching TRBD2. Germline V gene lookup returns CDR1 WNHNN and CDR2 SYGVQD (reference sequence). The length of the CDR3 is 13 residues. The V segment lost 7 bases and the J segment 8 bases; nucleotides outside the gene matches: 7. CDR3 bases: TGCGCCAGCATGAGTAGCGGGAATGATGAGCAGTTCTTC. It codes for CASMSSGNDEQFF.

The chain couples TRBV10-3 to TRBJ1-2; 9 nucleotides line up with TRBD1. Germline CDR1 ENHRY, CDR2 SYGVKD. This CDR3 comprises 14 residues. V lost 0 bases and J lost 8; bases outside the gene matches: 4. CDR3 nucleotide sequence: TGTGCCATCAGTGAGTCACAGGGGGCCTGGGGCTACACCTTC. Translated: CAISESQGAWGYTF.

This clone has a count of ten or more. The chain couples TRBV18 to TRBJ2-1; the D call may be TRBD1 or TRBD2 (5 bases each). Trimming took off 3 bases at V and 5 bases at J, with 11 bases between the two ends. Germline CDR1 reads KGHSH; CDR2 reads LQKENI. The CDR3 contains 14 residues. The CDR3 sequence is CASSPGPLNNEQFF. The CDR3 nucleotides are TGTGCCAGCTCACCGGGACCGCTAAACAATGAGCAGTTCTTC. The full variable domain, rest sourced from reference TRBV18 and TRBJ2-1, is NAGVMQNPRHLVRRRGQEARLRCSPMKGHSHVYWYRQLPEEGLKFMVYLQKENIIDESGMPKERFSAEFPKEGPSILRIQQVVRGDSAAYFCASSPGPLNNEQFFGPGTRLTVL.

This clone occurred once. The chain has TRBV30 and TRBJ1-1; 8 bases fit TRBD1. The germline V gene encodes CDR1 GTSNPN and CDR2 SVGIG (reference sequence). With V trimmed by 3 bases and J by 11 bases, 8 bases remained unmatched. This CDR3 is 12 amino acids long. CDR3 protein: CAWSPRDRIAFF. The CDR3 nucleotides are TGTGCCTGGAGCCCCCGGGACAGGATTGCTTTCTTT.

The chain uses TRBV7-8 and TRBJ2-5; TRBD2 aligns across 9 bases. Gene TRBJ2-7 matches the end of the DNA better, so the J call may be wrong. The CDR3 runs to 14 residues. CDR1 and CDR2 (germline): SGHVS, FQNEAQ. CDR3 DNA sequence: TGTGCCAGCAGCCGCGGGAGGGCCTCCTACGAGCAGTACTTC. Translating it yields CASSRGRASYEQYF.

V gene TRBV7-9 combines with J gene TRBJ1-2, with TRBD1 identical over 7 bases. V was pared by 2 bases and J by 8 bases, with 8 bases of the junction left unmatched. This CDR3 region has 14 residues. The V gene's germline CDR1 is SEHNR and CDR2 FQNEAQ (reference sequence). Here the CDR3 reads CASSLLGTERGYTF. The CDR3 DNA is TGTGCCAGCAGCTTATTGGGGACAGAAAGAGGCTACACCTTC.

This chain uses TRBV27 with TRBJ2-3, with 8 bases identical to TRBD1. The germline CDR1 and CDR2 sequences are MNHEY and SMNVEV (reference sequence). The CDR3 length is 13 residues. The V and J ends lost 4 bases and 11 bases, in that order; junction bases with no gene match: 8. The CDR3 DNA follows: TGTGCCAGCAGTTGGAGTGGCGGGACAGGGCAGTATTTT. Translated: CASSWSGGTGQYF.

This clone was counted between two and nine times. The chain has TRBV7-6 and TRBJ2-5, with 8 nucleotides matching TRBD2. The J call may be wrong; the DNA end is better matched by TRBJ2-7. The CDR3 is made up of 16 amino acids. Germline-derived CDR1 and CDR2 are SGHVS and FNYEAQ. CDR3 DNA sequence: TGTGCCAGCAGCTTAACCGGGACTAGACACTCCTACGAGCAGTACTTC. As protein: CASSLTGTRHSYEQYF.

The chain uses TRBV7-3 and TRBJ2-7; D is unclear. Germline lookup yields CDR1 SGHTA and CDR2 FQGTGA. The V end lost 2 bases, the J end lost 3 bases, and 8 bases lay between the germline ends. This CDR3 is built from 13 residues. DNA of the CDR3: TGTGCCAGCAGCTTAGGTTGGAGCTACGAGCAGTACTTC. Protein product: CASSLGWSYEQYF.